Listed below are T cell receptor beta chains from one sample, sequenced in a study of blood T cell repertoires in COVID-19. Here immunoSEQ multiplex PCR was the method, and the copy in TCRdb shows in-frame clones only, minus some. There are some 190,000 clones in the sample; about 83% occur only once, and approximately 18% lies in the top ten. The sample consisted of peripheral blood. The receptors were gathered from an older person with COVID-19, enrolled during active disease. CDR3s include the opening cysteine and the closing phenylalanine or tryptophan. The D gene is left open where the match is weak. A clone size is listed for some rows: how often the clone was seen (once, few, many), or a class if it is expanded.

v_call	d_call	cdr3_length	j_call	clone_size	cdr3_nt	cdr3_aa
TRBV18	-	13	TRBJ1-5	-	TGTGCCAGCTCACCAAAGCCGAAAACGCCCCAGCATTTT	CASSPKPKTPQHF
TRBV5-1	-	11	TRBJ2-5	-	TGCGCCAGCAGCGAGCCGGGGACCCAGTACTTC	CASSEPGTQYF
TRBV7-9	TRBD1	15	TRBJ2-5	once	TGTGCCAGCAGCTTAAGACAGGGGGCTCGGGAGACCCAGTACTTC	CASSLRQGARETQYF
TRBV9	-	13	TRBJ1-1	-	TGTGCCAGCAGCGGCCAGGGTGCCACTGAAGCTTTCTTT	CASSGQGATEAFF
TRBV7-2	-	15	TRBJ1-5	-	TGTGCCAGCAGCGGCGGGAGTGGGAGCAATCAGCCCCAGCATTTT	CASSGGSGSNQPQHF
TRBV7-2	TRBD1	16	TRBJ2-7	few	TGTGCCAGCAGCCCCTTTCGGGGACAGGGACGAAACGAGCAGTACTTC	CASSPFRGQGRNEQYF
TRBV4-1	-	16	TRBJ1-5	-	TGCGCCAGCAGCCAAGATGCAACAGGGCTCAATCAGCCCCAGCATTTT	CASSQDATGLNQPQHF
TRBV19	-	16	TRBJ1-2	-	TGTGCCAGTAGTAACCCGGACGGACTCCCCCCCTTTGGCTACACCTTC	CASSNPDGLPPFGYTF
TRBV11-2	-	12	TRBJ2-1	-	TGTGCCAGCAGCTCCCTTAGCAATGAGCAGTTCTTC	CASSSLSNEQFF
TRBV28	-	18	TRBJ1-4	-	TGTGCCAGCAGAGTTCCCCGTGGGATCGGGGGGACTAATGAAAAACTGTTTTTT	CASRVPRGIGGTNEKLFF
TRBV5-1	-	17	TRBJ2-5	-	TGCGCCAGCAGCTTGGCGTCCGGCGGTCCGGTCGGGGAGACCCAGTACTTC	CASSLASGGPVGETQYF
TRBV7-3	-	16	TRBJ1-1	-	TGTGCCAGCAGCTTATCAATGGTCGGGTCTGGCACTGAAGCTTTCTTT	CASSLSMVGSGTEAFF
TRBV14	TRBD1	13	TRBJ2-2	-	TGTGCCAGCAGCCTGCAGGGGGTCGGGGAGCTGTTTTTT	CASSLQGVGELFF
TRBV7-9	TRBD2	19	TRBJ2-3	-	TGTGCCAGCAGCTTAGCCCTCGGGGGGCTAGCGGGGGGCACAGATACGCAGTATTTT	CASSLALGGLAGGTDTQYF
TRBV27	TRBD2	17	TRBJ2-3	-	TGTGCCAGCAGTTCCCTTACTAGCGGGGCTTACACAGATACGCAGTATTTT	CASSSLTSGAYTDTQYF
TRBV28	TRBD1	13	TRBJ1-2	-	TGTGCCACCAAGACAGGGGTGCGAAAGGGCTACACCTTC	CATKTGVRKGYTF
TRBV28	-	16	TRBJ1-6	few	TGTGCCAGCACAACGGTTTTTAGTTCCTATAATTCACCCCTCCACTTT	CASTTVFSSYNSPLHF
TRBV5-1	TRBD1	14	TRBJ2-7	-	TGCGCCAGCAGCGTTGGGACAGGGCGCAACGAGCAGTACTTC	CASSVGTGRNEQYF
TRBV27	-	14	TRBJ2-5	-	TGTGCCAGCAGTTTGATCGGAAGCGGAGAGACCCAGTACTTC	CASSLIGSGETQYF
TRBV14	TRBD1	14	TRBJ2-7	-	TGTGCCAGCAGCCTGGACAGGGGGTCGTACGAGCAGTACTTC	CASSLDRGSYEQYF
TRBV6-4	-	13	TRBJ2-2	-	TGTGCCAGCAGGCCAACTTCCACCGGGGAGCTGTTTTTT	CASRPTSTGELFF
TRBV4-3	TRBD1	14	TRBJ1-6	-	TGCGCCAGCAGCCAGACGACAGGGGTATCACCCCTCCACTTT	CASSQTTGVSPLHF
TRBV29-1	-	12	TRBJ2-1	-	TGCAGCGTGGAACGGGGTTTAGCAAAGCAGTTCTTC	CSVERGLAKQFF
TRBV21-1	-	15	TRBJ2-7	-	TGTGCCAGCAGCACACTAGCGGGAGTTGGCTACGAGCAGTACTTC	CASSTLAGVGYEQYF
TRBV4-1	TRBD2	15	TRBJ2-1	-	TGCGCCAGCAGCCCCACAGCGGGAGTCTTGAATGAGCAGTTCTTC	CASSPTAGVLNEQFF
TRBV6-1	-	14	TRBJ1-2	-	TGTGCCAGCAGTGAAGCGCGGTCTAACTATGGCTACACCTTC	CASSEARSNYGYTF
TRBV4-1	TRBD2	17	TRBJ2-3	-	TGCGCCAGCAGCCTACTCCCTAGCGGGGGGGCAGCAGATACGCAGTATTTT	CASSLLPSGGAADTQYF
TRBV5-4	TRBD2	17	TRBJ2-3	once	TGTGCCAGCAGTTCGTCAGCGGGGAGTAAACCTACAGATACGCAGTATTTT	CASSSSAGSKPTDTQYF
TRBV19	-	13	TRBJ1-1	-	TGTGCCAGTAGTATTTTCGGGGGATATGAAGCTTTCTTT	CASSIFGGYEAFF
TRBV25-1	-	12	TRBJ2-7	-	TGTGCCAGCACCCCAACCGGGGGCGAGCAGTACTTC	CASTPTGGEQYF
TRBV12-1	-	19	TRBJ2-7	-	TGTGCCAGCAGCTTTGACTGTCTAGCGGGAGATTATTGGTCCTACGAGCAGTACTTC	CASSFDCLAGDYWSYEQYF
TRBV29-1	-	13	TRBJ1-2	many	TGCAGCGTTGATGGGGACACGGACTATGGCTACACCTTC	CSVDGDTDYGYTF
TRBV3-1/TRBV3-2	TRBD1	15	TRBJ1-1	-	TGTGCCAGCAGCCAAGAACTAGGACAGGGGGGGGAAGCTTTCTTT	CASSQELGQGGEAFF
TRBV27	-	13	TRBJ1-1	-	TGTGCCAGCAGTTTATGGGGGGACACTGAAGCTTTCTTT	CASSLWGDTEAFF
TRBV6-6	TRBD2	15	TRBJ2-1	-	TGTGCCAGCAGTTACGGCCTAGCGGGAGGGGGTGAGCAGTTCTTC	CASSYGLAGGGEQFF
TRBV14	-	12	TRBJ1-3	-	TGTGCCAGCTCCCCGTCTGGAAACACCATATATTTT	CASSPSGNTIYF
TRBV18	-	14	TRBJ1-5	-	TGTGCCAGCCAACAGGGCAAGGAGAATCAGCCCCAGCATTTT	CASQQGKENQPQHF